What follows is one T cell receptor beta chain and its context. Its antigen remains unidentified. The data belong to a study of cytomegalovirus exposure and HLA in healthy donors. In the PCR, 60 Vbeta and 13 Jbeta primers were used. The protocol was immunoSEQ multiplex PCR, while the TCRdb copy is restricted to in-frame clones and leaves out a portion. The sample lists around 150,000 clones; 80% to 90% were seen once. These donors, healthy bone marrow donors, were studied. Findings and limits, study-wide: CMV antigen specificity of three CMV-associated chains was confirmed in vitro.

The V segment lost 6 bases and the J segment 3 bases; nucleotides outside the gene matches: 12. The CDR3 extends over 17 amino acids. Per germline, CDR1 SEHNR and CDR2 FQNEAQ (reference sequence). The sequence derives from a man aged 50-59 years in good health and CMV-seropositive. The V and J genes are TRBV7-9 and TRBJ2-1, with 9 nucleotides matching TRBD2. The sequencing input was PBMCs. The CDR3 DNA is TGTGCCAGCAGTTTGGGGCGGGGCGGGGGGGGCTACAATGAGCAGTTCTTC. Translated, it gives CASSLGRGGGGYNEQFF.